The entry below describes one T cell receptor beta chain. This clone has a single count. The antigen it binds to is not known. No much larger clonotype is one base removed from it; base qualities were not supplied. Library creation used the immunoSEQ multiplex PCR assay. A mixture of 60 forward primers for TCR Vbeta segments and 13 reverse primers for TCR Jbeta segments was used in the multiplex PCR. A multiplex PCR assay on genomic DNA amplified the CDR3 region of rearranged TCR beta genes. Amplified TCR beta libraries were sequenced as 87-base-pair reads on the Illumina HiSeq System. Per the original workflow: Across the 670 or so repertoires, a later analysis counted approximately 75 million unique TCR beta chains, around 10 million of which were shared by at least two donors. To remove PCR and sequencing errors, raw reads were error-corrected and collapsed into unique sequences using a nearest-neighbor algorithm that merged closely related sequences. Alignment of CDR3 sequences to IMGT reference sequences was used to assign V, D and J gene segments. For a sequence to be retained, a match of at least six nucleotides to both a V gene segment and a J gene segment was required. A rearrangement counted as productive if the CDR3 had no stop codons and remained in frame with V and J, and every other rearrangement counted as non-productive. CDR3 was defined according to IMGT convention as the region running from the second conserved V-encoded cysteine to the conserved J-encoded phenylalanine. The earlier analysis of about 590 of the donors excluded sequences that lacked an unambiguous match to a single V gene segment. In an earlier analysis of a few hundred of the donors, V segments were called functional above 56.7% productive rearrangements and were called segregating when the between-donor standard deviation exceeded 5%. A statistical classification framework was developed to diagnose cytomegalovirus status using the catalog of TCR beta chain sequences. In a later analysis, TCR nucleotide sequences were compared against IMGT/GENE-DB human TR gene sequences so that V and J genes could be assigned. A later analysis assigned CDR3 sequences and most-parsimonious VDJ recombination scenarios with the TCRdist pipeline. A later analysis defined each TCR beta chain by its CDR3 amino acid sequence plus V-gene family, and excluded reads lacking a unique V-gene family. To address suspected cross-contamination and a sequencing artifact, a later analysis removed under 600 highly shared, low-generation-probability nucleotide sequences. A later analysis calculated a clonal expansion index for each public chain from normalized within-repertoire ranks of inferred template counts. In a later analysis, generation probabilities were computed using a VDJ recombination model fitted to out-of-frame rearrangements, and the results were checked against IGoR. In a later analysis, TCR-TCR, TCR-HLA and TCR-CMV co-occurrence was scored with hypergeometric tests, and a repertoire-size bias correction was applied to TCR pairs. False discovery rates were estimated in a later analysis by permuting HLA or CMV assignments 20 times. In a later analysis, co-occurring TCRs were grouped using DBSCAN, and TCRdist sequence similarity was added for clustering within HLA-allele-positive subsets. Repertoires with fewer than 30,000 or more than 120,000 public chains, plus five repertoires with anomalous nucleotide sharing, were excluded from co-occurrence clustering. TCRdb carries this immuneACCESS record with in-frame sequences only. Its versions omit some clonotypes, under half of them owing to an unresolved V gene in the studies checked, with the rest unexplained. Clonal size and the V and J genes are those of that table, whereas D and trimming came from the DNA. For this sample there are some 190,000 clones; around 80% appear just once. In total, the top ten clones hold 0.95% to 1.4% of the sample.

The cohort was made up of roughly 670 healthy bone marrow donors. Cohort members were all nominally healthy when sampled, although unrecorded immune exposures were likely present. The donor was CMV seronegative and was included in the group of 352 seronegative cohort members. Each donor provided a peripheral blood sample, and peripheral blood mononuclear cells were used for TCR beta sequencing. Genomic DNA was extracted from the blood cell samples with the Qiagen DNeasy Blood Extraction Kit. Its CDR3 holds 15 amino acids, cysteine through phenylalanine. Only the CDR3 region is kept as DNA, spanning 45 bases read in frame from base 1. The germline V gene (reference sequence) specifies LNHDA as CDR1 and SQIVND as CDR2. V drops 3 bases and J drops 1 base, leaving 12 bases in between. This sample was included in a study of cytomegalovirus exposure and HLA in healthy donors (dated by TCRdb to 2015 to 2018). Study-level background: In an earlier analysis of 550 to 750 of the donors, 250 to 350 Gb of sequence data and 90 million to 120 million unique TCR beta sequences from 180 million or so T cells were reported. Both class I and class II loci were covered by HLA typing, at four-digit resolution. Among 350 to 400 genotyped donors of the cohort, an average of roughly 240,000 unique TCR beta nucleotide sequences were sequenced per donor, roughly 20% of them non-productive. In an earlier analysis of a few hundred of the donors, high-throughput TCR beta sequencing was used to judge whether each TCR beta V gene segment behaved as functional or pseudogenic. The study combined high-throughput TCR immunosequencing, statistical association of individual TCRs with disease status, and machine learning to predict cytomegalovirus infection status. Typing coverage differed by locus: A, B, C, DRB1 and DQB1 were typed in roughly 620-630 donors, DQA1 in 500 to 550, DPA1 in around 600, and DPB1 in 400 to 490. The study used immunosequencing to profile the T cell repertoires of 666 subjects and linked those repertoires to cytomegalovirus serostatus. Because of strong linkage in the cohort, five DR-DQ haplotypes were treated as single units for association and clustering. Every discovery cohort repertoire had been produced on one sequencing platform. Genome-wide SNP genotypes for about 55% of the roughly 670 donors were used in a later genetic analysis, which treated that subset as a discovery cohort. The aim of the study was to test whether cataloging public T cell receptors could identify signatures of past pathogen exposure. Approximately 330 gigabases of sequencing data and around 85 million unique TCR sequences made up an early release that covered some 640 HLA-typed donors. Rather than drawing on any new phenotypic data, the later analysis identified candidate immune exposures from TCR beta sequences and the way those sequences occurred across donors. Besides the first cohort of about 730 subjects, a separate validation cohort made up of over 100 different subjects was used. The genetic ancestry cluster associated with self-reported Caucasian donors included approximately 85% of the 300 to 400 genotyped donors. Donor age, sex, ethnicity and CMV serostatus were collected together with the repertoire data. In a later analysis, previously published TCR beta repertoires from about 640 donors were re-analyzed and high-resolution HLA genotyping was added so that TCR occurrence patterns could be studied. Findings and caveats that apply to the study as a whole: Because counts were too low, 15 to 20 rarely observed V segments, including chromosome 9 orphons, were left out of the earlier analysis of some 640 of the donors. In a later analysis, HLA-associated TCR beta chains showed more clonal expansion and lower generation probabilities than non-associated chains that were equally common. This cohort had only TCR beta chains sequenced, and the lack of alpha or paired-chain data limited which features could be detected. According to a later genetic analysis, donors in an Asian-associated ancestry cluster had fewer N-insertions in productive TCRs than the roughly 700-donor mean. Presence/absence analyses assumed roughly uniform sequencing depth across donors, an assumption that may not hold. According to a later analysis, most CMV-associated TCR beta chains appeared to be HLA-restricted, and the HLA associations seemed to be driven largely by CMV exposure. The authors suggested that the approach could potentially be extended to other disease states and immunological phenotypes. A few of the identified cytomegalovirus-associated TCR beta chains were confirmed in vitro to be specific for cytomegalovirus antigens. Because HLA typing was unavailable for some donors at each locus, only the typed subset was used in association tests. A further reported finding was that TCR beta sequences accurately predicted the HLA-A and HLA-B alleles for most subjects in the first cohort. Several of the top co-occurrence clusters appeared to be linked to parvovirus B19, influenza, CMV and Epstein-Barr virus, according to a later analysis. Broadly in line with IMGT annotations, most TCR beta V segments showed up in productive rearrangements about 87% or about 30% of the time in an earlier analysis of roughly 590 of the donors. Most TCR sequences were observed very rarely across donors, whereas some public TCRs were present in many individuals. When HLA alleles, especially DR and DQ, strongly co-occurred, attributing TCR associations to individual alleles was difficult. The classifier was reported to diagnose cytomegalovirus status with high specificity and sensitivity in both the original cohort and the validation cohort. The study listed 150 to 200 TCR beta chains as associated with cytomegalovirus. In a later genetic analysis, a missense DCLRE1C variant was associated with V-gene and J-gene trimming of TCR beta chains, and the association was replicated in an independent cohort. Some IMGT-functional V segments, including TRBV6-2 and TRBV6-3, could not be distinguished by the 87-base-pair reads and were therefore excluded. Correlated functional status among segregating V segments might be attributable to linkage disequilibrium, but an unknown experimental factor could not be ruled out. According to a later analysis, TCR association rates differed among HLA loci, with DRB1 alleles showing the most associated TCRs and HLA-C alleles showing the fewest. A cluster of highly shared sequence variants was judged likely to represent a technical artifact of the sequencing pipeline. At a false discovery rate of 0.05, a later analysis linked 16,000 or so TCR beta sequences to specific HLA alleles. Immune exposure information for the cohort was limited to CMV serostatus.

Here the chain combines TRBV19 and TRBJ1-1, with a weak D call of TRBD1 (6 bases match). This TCR was recovered from a woman aged 40 to 50 in good health and CMV-seronegative. The sequencing input was PBMCs. The CDR3 protein is CASSMPGTTNTEAFF. The nucleotide sequence is given as TGTGCCAGTAGTATGCCCGGGACAACGAACACTGAAGCTTTCTTT.